This section outlines one TCR beta chain sequence together with its context. Treatment given: randomized to nivolumab then ipilimumab (arm A) or the reverse (arm B). The entry originates in a study of sequential checkpoint blockade in melanoma. Using immunoSEQ multiplex PCR, the repertoire was profiled, and TCRdb retains in-frame clones only, with some absent. The data show around 1,800 clones, around 20% seen once. Trimming pared 2 bases from V and 3 bases from J, leaving 12 bases between. The CDR3 runs 14 residues. Germline CDR1 reads SGHRS; CDR2 reads YFSETQ. The chain carries TRBV5-1 and TRBJ2-7; D possibly corresponds to TRBD2 (6 bases). This sequence originates from a human donor with melanoma. The specimen comprised tumor tissue (inferred from file names), sampled from a patient given nivolumab and ipilimumab in sequence. For the CDR3, the DNA is TGCGCCAGCAGCTTAGCGGGCCTCGGCTACGAGCAGTACTTC. Its translation is CASSLAGLGYEQYF.